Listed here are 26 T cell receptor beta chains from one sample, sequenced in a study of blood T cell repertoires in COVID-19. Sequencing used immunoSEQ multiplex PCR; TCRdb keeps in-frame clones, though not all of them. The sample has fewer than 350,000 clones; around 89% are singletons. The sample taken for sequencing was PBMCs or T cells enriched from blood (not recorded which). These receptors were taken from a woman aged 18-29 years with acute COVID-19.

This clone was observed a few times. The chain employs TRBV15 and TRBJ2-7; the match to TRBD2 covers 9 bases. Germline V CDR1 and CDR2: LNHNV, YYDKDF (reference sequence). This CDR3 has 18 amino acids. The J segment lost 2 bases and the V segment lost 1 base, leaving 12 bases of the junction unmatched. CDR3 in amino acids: CATSRASGWSGRTYEQYF. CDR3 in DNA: TGTGCCACCAGCAGAGCGTCAGGTTGGAGCGGGAGGACCTACGAGCAGTACTTC.

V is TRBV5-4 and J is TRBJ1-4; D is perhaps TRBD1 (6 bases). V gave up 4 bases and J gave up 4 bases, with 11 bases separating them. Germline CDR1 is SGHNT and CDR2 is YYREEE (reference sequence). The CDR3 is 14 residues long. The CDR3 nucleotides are TGTGCCAGCAGCCCCAGGGGTCTTAATGAAAAACTGTTTTTT. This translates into CASSPRGLNEKLFF.

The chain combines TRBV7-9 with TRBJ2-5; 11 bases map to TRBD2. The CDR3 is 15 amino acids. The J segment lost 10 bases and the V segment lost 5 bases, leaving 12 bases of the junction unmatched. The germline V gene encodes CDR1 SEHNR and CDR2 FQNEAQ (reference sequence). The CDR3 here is CASSPGTSGPGSQYF. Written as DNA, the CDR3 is TGTGCCAGCAGCCCCGGGACTAGCGGCCCCGGGAGCCAGTACTTC.

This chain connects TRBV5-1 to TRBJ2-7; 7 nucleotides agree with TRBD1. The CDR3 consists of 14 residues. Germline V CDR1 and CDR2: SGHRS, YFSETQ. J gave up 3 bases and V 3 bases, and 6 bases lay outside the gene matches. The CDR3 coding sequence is TGCGCCAGCAGCTGGACAGGTAGACTCTACGAGCAGTACTTC. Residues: CASSWTGRLYEQYF.

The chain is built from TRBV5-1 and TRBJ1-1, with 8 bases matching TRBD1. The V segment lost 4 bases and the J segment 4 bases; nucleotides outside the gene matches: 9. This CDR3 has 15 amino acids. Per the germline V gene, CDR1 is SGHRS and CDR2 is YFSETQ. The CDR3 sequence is CASSEETGEGTEAFF. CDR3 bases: TGCGCCAGCAGCGAGGAGACAGGGGAAGGCACTGAAGCTTTCTTT.

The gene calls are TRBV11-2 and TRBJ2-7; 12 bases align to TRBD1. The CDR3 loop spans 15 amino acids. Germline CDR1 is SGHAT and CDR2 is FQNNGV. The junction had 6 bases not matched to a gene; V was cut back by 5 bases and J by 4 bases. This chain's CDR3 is CASSGDRGQVYEQYF. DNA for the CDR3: TGTGCCAGCAGCGGGGACAGGGGGCAGGTATACGAGCAGTACTTC.

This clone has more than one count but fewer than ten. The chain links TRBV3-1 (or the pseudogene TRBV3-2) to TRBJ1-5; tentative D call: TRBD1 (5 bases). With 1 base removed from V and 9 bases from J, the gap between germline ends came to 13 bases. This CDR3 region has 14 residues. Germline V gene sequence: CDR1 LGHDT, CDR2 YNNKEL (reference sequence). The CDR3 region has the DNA TGTGCCAGCAGCCAAGTCCCGTCCGGGGGGCCCCAGCATTTT. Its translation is CASSQVPSGGPQHF.

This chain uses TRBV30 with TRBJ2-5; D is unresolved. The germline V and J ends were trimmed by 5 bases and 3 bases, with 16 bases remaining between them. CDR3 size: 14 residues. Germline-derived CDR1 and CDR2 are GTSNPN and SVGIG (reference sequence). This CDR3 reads CAWSPGSIKETQYF. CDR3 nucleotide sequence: TGTGCCTGGTCTCCAGGTTCAATTAAAGAGACCCAGTACTTC.

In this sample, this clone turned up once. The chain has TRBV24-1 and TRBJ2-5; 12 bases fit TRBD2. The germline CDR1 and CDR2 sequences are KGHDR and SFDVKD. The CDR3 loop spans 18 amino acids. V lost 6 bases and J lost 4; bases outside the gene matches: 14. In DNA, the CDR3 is TGTGCCACCAGTCTTGGGTCTAGCGGGAGGGCGGGTGGAGAGACCCAGTACTTC. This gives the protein CATSLGSSGRAGGETQYF.

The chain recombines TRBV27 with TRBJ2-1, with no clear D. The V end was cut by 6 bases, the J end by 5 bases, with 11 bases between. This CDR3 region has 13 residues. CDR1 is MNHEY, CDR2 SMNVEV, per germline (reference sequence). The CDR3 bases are TGTGCCAGCAGGCAACTTACAGACAATGAGCAGTTCTTC. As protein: CASRQLTDNEQFF.

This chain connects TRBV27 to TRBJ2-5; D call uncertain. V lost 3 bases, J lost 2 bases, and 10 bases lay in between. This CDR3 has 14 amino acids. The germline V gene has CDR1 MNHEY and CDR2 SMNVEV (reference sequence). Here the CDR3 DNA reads TGTGCCAGCAGTTTCGGCCACAGACAAGAGACCCAGTACTTC. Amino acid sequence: CASSFGHRQETQYF.

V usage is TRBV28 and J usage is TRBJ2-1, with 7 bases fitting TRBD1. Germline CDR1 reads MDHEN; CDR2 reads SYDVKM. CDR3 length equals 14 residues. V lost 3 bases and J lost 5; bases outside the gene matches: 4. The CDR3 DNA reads TGTGCCAGCAGTTTGACAGGGTCGAACAATGAGCAGTTCTTC. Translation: CASSLTGSNNEQFF.

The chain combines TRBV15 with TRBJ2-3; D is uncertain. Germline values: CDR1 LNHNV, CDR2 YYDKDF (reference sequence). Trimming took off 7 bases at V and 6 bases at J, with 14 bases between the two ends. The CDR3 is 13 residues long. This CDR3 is CATTYTLWDTQYF. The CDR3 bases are TGTGCCACCACCTATACCCTTTGGGATACGCAGTATTTT.

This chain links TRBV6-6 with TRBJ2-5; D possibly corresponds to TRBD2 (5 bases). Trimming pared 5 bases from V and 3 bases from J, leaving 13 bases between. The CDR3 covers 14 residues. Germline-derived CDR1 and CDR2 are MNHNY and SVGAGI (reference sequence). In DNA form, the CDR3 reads TGTGCCAGCAGTCTGGACTTTGGTAAAGAGACCCAGTACTTC. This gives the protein CASSLDFGKETQYF.

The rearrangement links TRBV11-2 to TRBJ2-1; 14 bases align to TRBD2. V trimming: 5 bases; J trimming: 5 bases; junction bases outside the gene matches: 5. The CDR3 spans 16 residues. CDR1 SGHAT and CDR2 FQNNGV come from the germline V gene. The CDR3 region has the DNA TGTGCCAGCAGCAAGACTAGCGGGAGGGGACACAATGAGCAGTTCTTC. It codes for CASSKTSGRGHNEQFF.

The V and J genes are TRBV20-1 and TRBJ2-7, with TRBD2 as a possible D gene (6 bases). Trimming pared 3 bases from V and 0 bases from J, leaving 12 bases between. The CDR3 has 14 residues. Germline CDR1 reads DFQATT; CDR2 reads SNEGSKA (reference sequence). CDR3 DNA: TGCAGTGCTAGTGTTAGCGGAGACTCCTACGAGCAGTACTTC. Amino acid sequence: CSASVSGDSYEQYF.

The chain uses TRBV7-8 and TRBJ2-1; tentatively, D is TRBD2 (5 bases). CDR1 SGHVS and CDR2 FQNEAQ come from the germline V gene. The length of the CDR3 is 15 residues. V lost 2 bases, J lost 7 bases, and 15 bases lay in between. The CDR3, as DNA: TGTGCCAGCAGCTTATTCCCGGACTGGGAAAATGAGCAGTTCTTC. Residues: CASSLFPDWENEQFF.

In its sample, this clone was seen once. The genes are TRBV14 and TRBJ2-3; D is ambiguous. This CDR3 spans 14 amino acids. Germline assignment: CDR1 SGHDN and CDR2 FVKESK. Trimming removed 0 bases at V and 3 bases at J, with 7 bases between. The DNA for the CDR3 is TGTGCCAGCAGCCAAGATTTCGGGACAGATACGCAGTATTTT. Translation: CASSQDFGTDTQYF.

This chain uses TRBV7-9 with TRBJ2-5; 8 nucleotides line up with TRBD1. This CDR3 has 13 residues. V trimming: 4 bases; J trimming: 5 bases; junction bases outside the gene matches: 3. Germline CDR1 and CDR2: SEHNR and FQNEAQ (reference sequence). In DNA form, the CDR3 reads TGTGCCAGCAGCTCCAGACAGGGGGAGACCCAGTACTTC. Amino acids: CASSSRQGETQYF.

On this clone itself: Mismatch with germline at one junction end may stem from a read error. The CDR3 sequence: CASSLRFDRALVGELFF. The CDR3 DNA is TGTGCTAGCAGCTTACGGTTCGACAGGGCGTTGGTCGGGGAGCTGTTTTTT. This sequence joins TRBV7-7 and TRBJ2-2; 7 nucleotides line up with TRBD1. This CDR3 region has 17 residues. Germline assignment: CDR1 SSHAT and CDR2 FNYEAQ (reference sequence).

As DNA, the CDR3 is TGTGCCAGCAGAAGGACTAGCGGTACCTACGAGCAGTACTTC. It encodes CASRRTSGTYEQYF. The rearrangement uses TRBV19 and TRBJ2-7; 10 bases map to TRBD2. The CDR3 length is 14 residues. The junction had 7 bases not matched to a gene; V was cut back by 9 bases and J by 2 bases. Germline V CDR1 and CDR2: LNHDA, SQIVND (reference sequence). Full variable domain (remainder filled in from reference TRBV19 and TRBJ2-7): DGGITQSPKYLFRKEGQNVTLSCEQNLNHDAMYWYRQDPGQGLRLIYYSQIVNDFQKGDIAEGYSVSREKKESFPLTVTSAQKNPTAFYLCASRRTSGTYEQYFGPGTRLTVT.

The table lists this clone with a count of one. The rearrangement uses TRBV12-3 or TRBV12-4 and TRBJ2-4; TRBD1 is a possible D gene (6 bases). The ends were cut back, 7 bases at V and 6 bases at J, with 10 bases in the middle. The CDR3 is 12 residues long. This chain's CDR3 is CASTGQRNIQYF. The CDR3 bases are TGTGCCAGCACCGGACAGAGAAACATTCAGTACTTC.

Here the CDR3 reads CAIRATTGVEGETQYF. In nucleotides, the CDR3 is TGTGCCATCAGAGCAACAACAGGGGTAGAAGGAGAGACCCAGTACTTC. The chain uses TRBV10-3 and TRBJ2-5; 7 bases are a match to TRBD1. Germline V CDR1 and CDR2: ENHRY, SYGVKD. The CDR3 sequence is 16 residues long. With 6 bases clipped from V and 4 bases from J, the junction kept 14 bases outside the gene matches.

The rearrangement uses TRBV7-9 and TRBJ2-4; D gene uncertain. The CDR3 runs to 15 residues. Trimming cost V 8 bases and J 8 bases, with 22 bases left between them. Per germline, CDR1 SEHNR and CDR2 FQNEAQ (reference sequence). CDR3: CASALGTVNGDIQYF. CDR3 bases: TGTGCCAGCGCCCTTGGTACGGTAAATGGAGACATTCAGTACTTC.

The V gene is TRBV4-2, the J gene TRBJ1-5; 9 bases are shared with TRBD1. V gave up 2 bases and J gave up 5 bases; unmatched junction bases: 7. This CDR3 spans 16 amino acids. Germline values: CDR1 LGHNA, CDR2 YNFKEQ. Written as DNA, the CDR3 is TGTGCCAGCAGCCAAAAGGGACAGGGCACTGATCAGCCCCAGCATTTT. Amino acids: CASSQKGQGTDQPQHF.

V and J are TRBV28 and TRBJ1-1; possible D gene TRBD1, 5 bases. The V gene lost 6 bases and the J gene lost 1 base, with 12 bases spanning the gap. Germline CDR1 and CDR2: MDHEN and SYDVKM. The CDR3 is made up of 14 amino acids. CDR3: CASSWRGGNTEAFF. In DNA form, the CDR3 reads TGTGCCAGCAGCTGGAGGGGAGGGAACACTGAAGCTTTCTTT.